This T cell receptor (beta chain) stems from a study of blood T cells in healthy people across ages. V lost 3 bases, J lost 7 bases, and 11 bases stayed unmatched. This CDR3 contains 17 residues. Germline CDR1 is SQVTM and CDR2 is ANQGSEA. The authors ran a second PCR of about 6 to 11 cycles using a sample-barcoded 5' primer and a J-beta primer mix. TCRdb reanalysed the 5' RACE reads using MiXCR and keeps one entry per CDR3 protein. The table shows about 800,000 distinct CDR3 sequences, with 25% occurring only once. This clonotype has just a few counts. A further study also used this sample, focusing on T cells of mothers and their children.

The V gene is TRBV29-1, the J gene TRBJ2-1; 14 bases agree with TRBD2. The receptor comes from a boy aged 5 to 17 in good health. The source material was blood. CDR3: CSVDGLAGGRLLNEQFF. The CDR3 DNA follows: TGCAGCGTTGATGGACTAGCGGGGGGCCGACTATTAAATGAGCAGTTCTTC.